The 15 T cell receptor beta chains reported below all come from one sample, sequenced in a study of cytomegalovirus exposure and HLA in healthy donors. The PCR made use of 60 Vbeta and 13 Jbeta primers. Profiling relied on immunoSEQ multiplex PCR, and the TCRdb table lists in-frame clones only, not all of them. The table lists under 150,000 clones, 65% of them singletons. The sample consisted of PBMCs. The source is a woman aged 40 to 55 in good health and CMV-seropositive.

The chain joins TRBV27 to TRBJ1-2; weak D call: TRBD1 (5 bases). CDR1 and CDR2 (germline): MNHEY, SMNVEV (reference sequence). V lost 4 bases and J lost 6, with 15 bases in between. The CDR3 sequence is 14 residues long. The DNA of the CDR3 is TGTGCCAGCAGTTGGGGAACAGGAAAAAATGGCTACACCTTC. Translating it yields CASSWGTGKNGYTF.

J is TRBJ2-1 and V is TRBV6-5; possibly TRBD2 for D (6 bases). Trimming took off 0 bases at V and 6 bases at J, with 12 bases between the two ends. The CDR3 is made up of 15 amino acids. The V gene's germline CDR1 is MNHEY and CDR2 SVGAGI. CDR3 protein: CASSYSFGAGNEQFF. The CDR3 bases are TGTGCCAGCAGTTACTCGTTTGGAGCGGGCAATGAGCAGTTCTTC.

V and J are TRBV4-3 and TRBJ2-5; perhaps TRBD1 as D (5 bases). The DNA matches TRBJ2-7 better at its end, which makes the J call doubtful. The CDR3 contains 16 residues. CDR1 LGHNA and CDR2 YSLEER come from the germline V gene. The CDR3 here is CASSQRGWGRVYEQYF. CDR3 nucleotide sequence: TGCGCCAGCAGCCAAAGAGGTTGGGGCAGGGTATACGAGCAGTACTTC.

CDR3 loop: CASSEQGGELFF. CDR3 in DNA: TGCGCCAGCAGCGAACAGGGTGGGGAGCTGTTTTTT. The chain uses TRBV5-1 and TRBJ2-2; D might be TRBD1 (6 bases). Trimming stripped 4 bases from V and 8 bases from J, with 9 bases between. CDR3 size: 12 residues. The germline CDR1 and CDR2 sequences are SGHRS and YFSETQ.

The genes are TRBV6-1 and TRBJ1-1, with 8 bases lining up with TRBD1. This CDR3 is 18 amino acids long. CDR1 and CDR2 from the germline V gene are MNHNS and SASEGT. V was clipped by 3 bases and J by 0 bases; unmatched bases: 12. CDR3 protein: CASSDRFRQGLLNTEAFF. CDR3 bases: TGTGCCAGCAGTGACAGGTTTCGACAGGGGCTACTGAACACTGAAGCTTTCTTT.

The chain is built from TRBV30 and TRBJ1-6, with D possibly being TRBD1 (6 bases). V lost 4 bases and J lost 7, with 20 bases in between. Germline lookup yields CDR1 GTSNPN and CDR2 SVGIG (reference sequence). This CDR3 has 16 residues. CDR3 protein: CAWTYRAALRNSPLHF. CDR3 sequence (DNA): TGTGCCTGGACCTACAGGGCAGCTTTAAGGAATTCACCCCTCCACTTT.

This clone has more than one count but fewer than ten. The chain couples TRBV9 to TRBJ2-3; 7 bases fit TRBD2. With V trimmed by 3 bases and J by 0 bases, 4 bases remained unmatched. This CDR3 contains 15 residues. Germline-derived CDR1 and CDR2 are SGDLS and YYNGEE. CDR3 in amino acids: CASSALAASTDTQYF. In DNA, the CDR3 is TGTGCCAGCAGCGCCCTAGCGGCTAGCACAGATACGCAGTATTTT.

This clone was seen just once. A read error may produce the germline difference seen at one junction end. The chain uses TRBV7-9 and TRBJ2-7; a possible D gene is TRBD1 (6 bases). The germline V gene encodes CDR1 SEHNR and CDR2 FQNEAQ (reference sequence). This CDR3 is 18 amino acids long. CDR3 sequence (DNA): TGTTCCAGCAGCTCGAAGCGTTCGGGACAACCTTTCTCCTACGAGCAGTACTTC. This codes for CSSSSKRSGQPFSYEQYF. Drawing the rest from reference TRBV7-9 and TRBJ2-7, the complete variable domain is DTGVSQNPRHKITKRGQNVTFRCDPISEHNRLYWYRQTLGQGPEFLTYFQNEAQLEKSRLLSDRFSAERPKGSFSTLEIQRTEQGDSAMYLCSSSSKRSGQPFSYEQYFGPGTRLTVT.

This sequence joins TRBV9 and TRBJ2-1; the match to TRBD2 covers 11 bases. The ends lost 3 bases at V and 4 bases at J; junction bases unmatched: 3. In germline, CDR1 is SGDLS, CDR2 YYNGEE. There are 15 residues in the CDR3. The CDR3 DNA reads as TGTGCCAGCAGCGCCGGGACTAGCGGATACAATGAGCAGTTCTTC. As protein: CASSAGTSGYNEQFF.

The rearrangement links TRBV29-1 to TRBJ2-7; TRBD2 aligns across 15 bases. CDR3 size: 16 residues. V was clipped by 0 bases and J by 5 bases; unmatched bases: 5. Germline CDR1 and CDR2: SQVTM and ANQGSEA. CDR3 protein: CSVEDGTSGRIDEQYF. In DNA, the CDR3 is TGCAGCGTTGAAGATGGGACTAGCGGGAGGATCGACGAGCAGTACTTC.

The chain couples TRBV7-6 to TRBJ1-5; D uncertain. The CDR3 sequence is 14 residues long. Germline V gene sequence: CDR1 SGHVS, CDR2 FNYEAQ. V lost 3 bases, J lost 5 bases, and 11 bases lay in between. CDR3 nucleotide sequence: TGTGCCAGCAGCTTTGGGAGGAGCGATCAGCCCCAGCATTTT. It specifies CASSFGRSDQPQHF.

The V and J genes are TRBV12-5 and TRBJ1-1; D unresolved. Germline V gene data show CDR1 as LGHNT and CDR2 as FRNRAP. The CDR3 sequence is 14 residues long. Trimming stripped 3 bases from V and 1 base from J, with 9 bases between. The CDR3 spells CASGLTTGNTEAFF. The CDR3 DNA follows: TGTGCTAGTGGTTTAACGACTGGGAACACTGAAGCTTTCTTT.

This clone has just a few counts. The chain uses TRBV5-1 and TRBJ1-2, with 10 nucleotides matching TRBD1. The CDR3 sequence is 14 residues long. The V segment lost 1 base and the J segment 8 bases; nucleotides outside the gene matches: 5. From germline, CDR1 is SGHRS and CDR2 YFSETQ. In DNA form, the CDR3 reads TGCGCCAGCAGCTTGCGACAGGGGGCGGGGGGCTACACCTTC. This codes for CASSLRQGAGGYTF.

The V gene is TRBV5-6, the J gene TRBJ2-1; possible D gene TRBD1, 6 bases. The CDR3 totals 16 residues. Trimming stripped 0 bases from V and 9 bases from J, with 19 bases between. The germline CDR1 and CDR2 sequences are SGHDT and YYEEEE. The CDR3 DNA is TGTGCCAGCAGCTTGGTTGGGGGCAAAACGGTAAGTGAGCAGTTCTTC. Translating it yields CASSLVGGKTVSEQFF.

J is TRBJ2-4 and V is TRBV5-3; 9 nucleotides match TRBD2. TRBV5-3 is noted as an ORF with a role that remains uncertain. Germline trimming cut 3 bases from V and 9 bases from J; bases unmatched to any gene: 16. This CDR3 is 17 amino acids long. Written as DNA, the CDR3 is TGTGCCAGAAGCTCACCGGGACTAGCTCCCTTCTGGGTCATTCAGTACTTC. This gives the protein CARSSPGLAPFWVIQYF.